These 3 T cell receptor beta chains share one sample of origin, sequenced in a study of shared clonotypes between healthy human individuals. Sequenced by immunoSEQ multiplex PCR; TCRdb stores in-frame clones only, minus some. The sample records 2 million to 2.5 million clones, under 95% being singletons. The sample comprised naive CD4+ T cells from PBMCs. As to subset: CD45RA+ positively selected. The receptors derive from a man between 18 and 29 years old in good health. Some clones in this sample may be carry-over from other donors' samples.

The genes are TRBV28 and TRBJ1-5; the match to TRBD1 covers 9 bases. The CDR3 length is 15 residues. Germline V gene data show CDR1 as MDHEN and CDR2 as SYDVKM. V shed 4 bases, J shed 4 bases, and the junction held 5 bases outside the gene matches. Written as DNA, the CDR3 is TGTGCCAGCAGTTCCCCCGGGACAGGGAATCAGCCCCAGCATTTT. It specifies CASSSPGTGNQPQHF.

This clone is a singleton in its sample. The rearrangement uses TRBV7-2 and TRBJ1-2, with D maybe TRBD1 (5 bases). Trimming left V 5 bases short and J 5 bases short, with 18 bases between. The CDR3 totals 15 residues. Germline lookup yields CDR1 SGHTA and CDR2 FQGNSA. Written as DNA, the CDR3 is TGTGCCAGCAGCGGCAGGGTACGGTGGGAATATGGCTACACCTTC. Residues: CASSGRVRWEYGYTF.

The J gene is TRBJ2-3, the V gene TRBV2, with D possibly being TRBD2 (5 bases). Germline loops: CDR1 SNHLY, CDR2 FYNNEI. The CDR3 has 14 amino acids. The V and J ends lost 4 bases and 2 bases respectively, with 10 bases between them. DNA of the CDR3: TGTGCCAGCAGTGGTACGGGGTACACAGATACGCAGTATTTT. It encodes CASSGTGYTDTQYF.